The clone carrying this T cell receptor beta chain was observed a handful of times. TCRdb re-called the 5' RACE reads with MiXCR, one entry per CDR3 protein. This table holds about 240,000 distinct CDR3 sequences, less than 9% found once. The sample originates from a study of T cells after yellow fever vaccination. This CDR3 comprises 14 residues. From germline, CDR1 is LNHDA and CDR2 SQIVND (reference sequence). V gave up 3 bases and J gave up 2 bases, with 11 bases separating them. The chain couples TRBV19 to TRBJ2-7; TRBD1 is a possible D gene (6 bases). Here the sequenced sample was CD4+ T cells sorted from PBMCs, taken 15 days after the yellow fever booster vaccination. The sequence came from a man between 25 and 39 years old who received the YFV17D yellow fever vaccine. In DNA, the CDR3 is TGTGCCAGTAGTATCACCCGACAGGCCTACGAGCAGTACTTC. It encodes CASSITRQAYEQYF.